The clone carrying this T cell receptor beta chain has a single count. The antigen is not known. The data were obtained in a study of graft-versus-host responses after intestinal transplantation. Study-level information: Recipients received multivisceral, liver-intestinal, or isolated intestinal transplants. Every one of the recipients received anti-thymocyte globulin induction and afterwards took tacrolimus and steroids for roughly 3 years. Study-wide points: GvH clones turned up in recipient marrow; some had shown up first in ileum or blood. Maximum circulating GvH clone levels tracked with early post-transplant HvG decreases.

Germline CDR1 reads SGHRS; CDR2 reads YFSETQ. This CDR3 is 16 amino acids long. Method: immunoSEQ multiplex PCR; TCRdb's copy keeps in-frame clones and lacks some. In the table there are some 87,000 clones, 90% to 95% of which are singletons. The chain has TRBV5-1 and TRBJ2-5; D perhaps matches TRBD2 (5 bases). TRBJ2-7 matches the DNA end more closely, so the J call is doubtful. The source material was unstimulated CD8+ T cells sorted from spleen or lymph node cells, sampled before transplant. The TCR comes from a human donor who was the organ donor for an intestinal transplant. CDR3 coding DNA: TGCGCCAGCAGCTCCAGCGCCGGACTCAGCTCCTACGAGCAGTACTTC. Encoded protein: CASSSSAGLSSYEQYF.